Detailed here is one TCR beta chain. The V gene end was trimmed by 8 bases and the J gene end by 1 base; junction bases not matched to a gene: 1. The CDR3 runs to 13 residues. Germline V gene sequence: CDR1 SNHLY, CDR2 FYNNEI. As originally analysed: Counts of nucleated cells, estimated from reference gene primer amplification, were obtained. The assay was immunoSEQ multiplex PCR, and TCRdb's table has in-frame clones only and misses some. V, J and clone size are those of that table, while D and trimming were read from the DNA. The profile shows tens of thousands of clones, roughly 88% of them singletons. The record originates from a study of blood T cell repertoires in COVID-19. On the study more broadly: The United States, Italy and Spain supplied acute and convalescent COVID-19 samples. PBMCs, B-cell-depleted T cells, or T cells were the source of the cDNA or gDNA that made up the material.

The chain has TRBV2 and TRBJ1-4, with 7 bases identical to TRBD1. The clonotype comes from a woman in her 70s with acute or convalescent COVID-19. The material sequenced was peripheral blood. The CDR3 coding sequence is TGTGCCAGCTCAGGGGGAACTAATGAAAAACTGTTTTTT. Translation gives CASSGGTNEKLFF.